This T cell receptor (beta chain) was observed in a study of CD8 T cells in Susac syndrome (dated 2019 in TCRdb). Describing the broader study: Whether CD8+ T cell activation and differentiation in Susac syndrome was antigen driven was tested using repertoire sequencing.

Peripheral blood CD8+ and CD4+ T cells from healthy donors, Susac syndrome patients and multiple sclerosis patients were profiled by high-throughput TCR beta sequencing. The healthy donors served as controls matched for age and sex. Bulk CD8+ and CD4+ T cells were purified by magnetic negative isolation, whereas CD8+ TEMRA cells were enriched by FACS. Blood was collected in EDTA tubes and processed within 24 hours, with PBMCs isolated through density gradient centrifugation. PBMCs intended for TCR sequencing were frozen in liquid nitrogen and were later thawed in a 37 degrees C water bath. The sorted or isolated CD4+, CD8+ and CD8+ TEMRA cells had a purity of 90% or higher. A word on this clonotype: Its target antigen remains unknown. Qualities for individual bases were not recorded, and no much larger clone is one base off.

RNA was extracted using the RNeasy kit, and roughly 0.5 to 1 microgram was reverse transcribed with random hexamers. TCR beta CDR3 regions were amplified with the immunoSEQ multiplex PCR assay covering 54 Vbeta and 13 Jbeta segments. To correct PCR amplification bias, a synthetic template baseline was used for both primer optimization and computational correction. For the original study's pipeline: Reads were annotated to V, D and J genes per IMGT and analyzed with immunoSEQ Analyzer, keeping only productive sequences. Clonality was calculated as one minus the Shannon entropy normalized by log2 of the number of productive unique sequences. For each patient and control, public and private clones were evaluated within the 100 most prevalent clones. Clones were defined as Susac-specific if absent from the healthy and MS cohorts, from 900 to 1,200 published viral clones and from other ImmuneACCESS disease sequences. TCRdb reran the public reads through fastp at Q25 and MiXCR, keeping productive beta chains. All rows with the same CDR3 protein become a single entry with the most common DNA and genes. These V and J calls originate from TCRdb's pipeline instead of the authors' own analysis. The sample table shows 160,000 or so distinct CDR3 sequences, and about 90% are seen once. Clones ranked in the top ten supply approximately 0.082% of the sample.

General findings and caveats noted by the study authors: The study acknowledged that relatively few individuals were included in the TCR sequencing and HLA analysis.

The source of this sequence is a human donor in good health. Sequencing input: CD4+ T cells from PBMCs.

The CDR3 region reads CAWSGTGLEGYTF. The bases are TGTGCCTGGAGTGGGACAGGGTTGGAGGGCTACACCTTC. The sequence links TRBV30 to TRBJ1-2, with 8 junctional bases fitting TRBD1. The V end gives up 1 base and the J end 8 bases, leaving 6 bases in the junction not matched to a gene. The germline V gene (reference sequence) gives CDR1 as GTSNPN and CDR2 as SVGIG. From its cysteine to its phenylalanine, the CDR3 spans 13 amino acids. The read is trimmed to its CDR3 DNA, 39 bases read in frame from base 1.